Below are 31 T cell receptor beta chains sequenced from a single sample in a study of blood T cell repertoires in COVID-19 (dated by TCRdb to 2018 to 2020). Receptor amplification or capture employed the immunoSEQ multiplex PCR assay. The source is immuneACCESS, and TCRdb retained only in-frame sequences with V and J called. Part of the clones is not carried over; for the studies checked, unresolved V genes explain less than half of this, and the remainder is unexplained. The sample table lists approximately 110,000 clones, approximately 84% of them with a count of one. The ten largest clones represent 3.4% of the sample. Sequenced material: peripheral blood. The receptors derive from a man between 35 and 55 years old with acute or convalescent COVID-19.

The genes are TRBV7-9 and TRBJ1-5; D not resolved. Deletions cut 2 bases from V and 7 bases from J, with 12 bases between. The CDR3 covers 14 residues. From germline, CDR1 is SEHNR and CDR2 FQNEAQ (reference sequence). In nucleotides, the CDR3 is TGTGCCAGCAGCTTAAACAGTAATATGCAGCCCCAGCATTTT. It codes for CASSLNSNMQPQHF.

This chain connects TRBV9 to TRBJ2-3; the match to TRBD1 covers 10 bases. J was trimmed by 6 bases and V by 0 bases; bases with no gene match: 7. Germline CDR1 and CDR2: SGDLS and YYNGEE. The CDR3 is 16 amino acids. The CDR3 here is CASSVGQGALGDTQYF. CDR3 in DNA: TGTGCCAGCAGCGTAGGACAGGGGGCATTGGGCGATACGCAGTATTTT.

This chain's CDR3 is CASGPTSGVRETQYF. As DNA, the CDR3 is TGTGCTAGTGGCCCTACTAGCGGGGTACGAGAGACCCAGTACTTC. This sequence joins TRBV12-5 and TRBJ2-5; 10 bases map to TRBD2. Germline trimming cut 6 bases from V and 4 bases from J; bases unmatched to any gene: 8. The CDR3 contains 15 residues. The germline V gene encodes CDR1 LGHNT and CDR2 FRNRAP. Filled out from reference TRBV12-5 and TRBJ2-5, the complete variable domain reads DARVTQTPRHKVTEMGQEVTMRCQPILGHNTVFWYRQTMMQGLELLAYFRNRAPLDDSGMPKDRFSAEMPDATLATLKIQPSEPRDSAVYFCASGPTSGVRETQYFGPGTRLLVL.

The rearrangement links TRBV7-2 to TRBJ2-3, with D perhaps matching TRBD2 (6 bases). The CDR3 totals 13 residues. Trimming cost V 5 bases and J 7 bases, with 13 bases left between them. The V gene's germline CDR1 is SGHTA and CDR2 FQGNSA. In nucleotides, the CDR3 is TGTGCCAGCAGCCTCCCCGGAGGGCATACGCAGTATTTT. Its protein is CASSLPGGHTQYF. The full variable domain, with the rest looked up from reference TRBV7-2 and TRBJ2-3, is GAGVSQSPSNKVTEKGKDVELRCDPISGHTALYWYRQSLGQGLEFLIYFQGNSAPDKSGLPSDRFSAERTGGSVSTLTIQRTQQEDSAVYLCASSLPGGHTQYFGPGTRLTVL.

The V call is TRBV19, the J call TRBJ2-5; tentatively, D is TRBD1 (5 bases). Deletions cut 2 bases from V and 1 base from J, with 8 bases between. The CDR3 is made up of 14 amino acids. CDR1 LNHDA and CDR2 SQIVND come from the germline V gene (reference sequence). The CDR3 DNA reads TGTGCCAGTAGTATATGGCAGGGCCAAGAGACCCAGTACTTC. This gives the protein CASSIWQGQETQYF.

The V and J genes are TRBV15 and TRBJ2-3, with D tentatively TRBD2 (6 bases). Trimming removed 6 bases from V and 5 bases from J, with 15 bases in between. The CDR3 runs 14 residues. Per the germline V gene, CDR1 is LNHNV and CDR2 is YYDKDF (reference sequence). Here the CDR3 reads CATSSRDFQDTQYF. In DNA form, the CDR3 reads TGTGCCACCAGTAGCCGGGACTTTCAAGATACGCAGTATTTT.

The chain links TRBV5-1 to TRBJ2-7; no clear D gene. The CDR3 loop spans 15 amino acids. With 0 bases removed from V and 0 bases from J, the gap between germline ends came to 10 bases. Germline V CDR1 and CDR2: SGHRS, YFSETQ. CDR3 sequence (DNA): TGCGCCAGCAGCTTGGCCTTTGCCTACTCCTACGAGCAGTACTTC. Translating it yields CASSLAFAYSYEQYF.

The chain carries TRBV5-1 and TRBJ2-1; D might be TRBD2 (6 bases). CDR1 SGHRS and CDR2 YFSETQ come from the germline V gene. Trimming stripped 2 bases from V and 6 bases from J, with 9 bases between. This CDR3 spans 13 amino acids. CDR3 residues: CASSFGGSNEQFF. Here the CDR3 DNA reads TGCGCCAGCAGCTTTGGGGGGAGCAATGAGCAGTTCTTC. The whole variable domain, filled in from reference TRBV5-1 and TRBJ2-1, reads KAGVTQTPRYLIKTRGQQVTLSCSPISGHRSVSWYQQTPGQGLQFLFEYFSETQRNKGNFPGRFSGRQFSNSRSEMNVSTLELGDSALYLCASSFGGSNEQFFGPGTRLTVL.

This chain uses TRBV13 with TRBJ1-2; 9 bases are shared with TRBD1. The CDR3 has 14 amino acids. In germline, CDR1 is PRHDT, CDR2 FYEKMQ (reference sequence). Trimming removed 4 bases from V and 6 bases from J; junction bases left unmatched: 6. The CDR3 is CASSSVRTGDGYTF. CDR3 nucleotide sequence: TGTGCCAGCAGCTCCGTCAGGACAGGGGATGGCTACACCTTC. The variable domain in full, completed from reference TRBV13 and TRBJ1-2, reads AAGVIQSPRHLIKEKRETATLKCYPIPRHDTVYWYQQGPGQDPQFLISFYEKMQSDKGSIPDRFSAQQFSDYHSELNMSSLELGDSALYFCASSSVRTGDGYTFGSGTRLTVV.

The chain employs TRBV7-9 and TRBJ2-5, with 8 bases that match TRBD1. V was pared by 5 bases and J by 4 bases, with 6 bases of the junction left unmatched. The CDR3 is made up of 14 amino acids. Germline V gene data show CDR1 as SEHNR and CDR2 as FQNEAQ (reference sequence). This chain's CDR3 is CASSPDREVETQYF. The CDR3 region has the DNA TGTGCCAGCAGCCCGGACAGGGAGGTAGAGACCCAGTACTTC.

The chain is built from TRBV7-2 and TRBJ1-1, with D possibly matching TRBD1 (5 bases). This CDR3 contains 14 residues. Trimming took 1 base from V and 6 from J, leaving 12 bases between them. Germline V CDR1 and CDR2: SGHTA, FQGNSA. CDR3 amino acids: CASSLVGGVAEAFF. The CDR3 DNA reads TGTGCCAGCAGCTTAGTGGGGGGGGTCGCTGAAGCTTTCTTT.

The chain links TRBV7-9 to TRBJ2-7; TRBD1 might be the D (8 bases). Germline CDR1 is SEHNR and CDR2 is FQNEAQ (reference sequence). V was cut by 1 base and J by 6 bases, with 19 bases left in between. This CDR3 region has 16 residues. The CDR3: CASSLGWTGRVVEQYF. The DNA for the CDR3 is TGTGCCAGCAGCTTAGGGTGGACAGGGAGGGTTGTCGAGCAGTACTTC.

This chain joins TRBV2 and TRBJ2-2; possible D gene TRBD2, 5 bases. The CDR3 consists of 17 residues. V shed 5 bases and J shed 3 bases, with 19 bases lying between them. Germline V CDR1 and CDR2: SNHLY, FYNNEI. CDR3 loop: CASSLPTGERDTGELFF. DNA of the CDR3: TGTGCCAGCAGTCTCCCGACCGGGGAACGAGACACCGGGGAGCTGTTTTTT. The whole variable domain, filled in from reference TRBV2 and TRBJ2-2, reads EPEVTQTPSHQVTQMGQEVILRCVPISNHLYFYWYRQILGQKVEFLVSFYNNEISEKSEIFDDQFSVERPDGSNFTLKIRSTKLEDSAMYFCASSLPTGERDTGELFFGEGSRLTVL.

The chain has TRBV6-5 and TRBJ1-6; 9 bases match TRBD1. The CDR3 is 15 residues long. CDR1 is MNHEY, CDR2 SVGAGI, per germline. V gave up 5 bases and J gave up 7 bases; unmatched junction bases: 6. The CDR3 nucleotides read TGTGCCAGCAGTCCTTCTGGGACAGGGAATTCACCCCTCCACTTT. It is translated as CASSPSGTGNSPLHF.

DNA of the CDR3: TGTGCCAGCAGCCCGTTAGGCAGGGGGAACACTGAAGCTTTCTTT. Its protein is CASSPLGRGNTEAFF. The V and J genes are TRBV9 and TRBJ1-1; TRBD1 might be the D (6 bases). The CDR3 length is 15 residues. Germline loops: CDR1 SGDLS, CDR2 YYNGEE. The V end lost 4 bases, the J end lost 1 base, and 14 bases lay between the germline ends.

V gene TRBV7-9 combines with J gene TRBJ2-7; 7 positions agree with TRBD1. J lost 12 bases, V lost 5 bases, and 13 bases had no gene match. The CDR3 covers 13 residues. CDR1 and CDR2 (germline): SEHNR, FQNEAQ (reference sequence). The DNA for the CDR3 is TGTGCCAGCAGCAGCTTAGCTCAGGGGGAACTGTACTTC. Its translation is CASSSLAQGELYF.

The chain joins TRBV6-1 to TRBJ1-5, with a weak D call TRBD1 (6 bases). CDR1 and CDR2 from the germline V gene are MNHNS and SASEGT. This CDR3 contains 15 residues. V was shortened by 6 bases and J by 5 bases, with 17 bases between the two germline ends. CDR3 in DNA: TGTGCCAGCAGGATCTCAGGGGAAGGTGATCAGCCCCAGCATTTT. This translates into CASRISGEGDQPQHF.

The chain carries TRBV25-1 and TRBJ2-7; 7 nucleotides match TRBD1. The germline CDR1 and CDR2 sequences are MGHDK and SYGVNS. The CDR3 sequence is 15 residues long. The J segment lost 5 bases and the V segment lost 5 bases, leaving 12 bases of the junction unmatched. In DNA, the CDR3 is TGTGCCAGCAGTAGGGGGCCTGGGCTAGCCCACGAGCAGTACTTC. Its protein is CASSRGPGLAHEQYF.

This chain joins TRBV7-8 and TRBJ1-4; D is unresolved. CDR1 is SGHVS and CDR2 is FQNEAQ in the germline V gene. The germline V and J ends were trimmed by 6 bases and 7 bases, with 15 bases remaining between them. This CDR3 has 14 amino acids. The chain's CDR3 is CASSSLPGTEKLFF. In nucleotides, the CDR3 is TGTGCCAGCAGTTCATTACCCGGTACTGAAAAACTGTTTTTT. Looking up the rest from reference TRBV7-8 and TRBJ1-4 gives the full variable domain: GAGVSQSPRYKVAKRGQDVALRCDPISGHVSLFWYQQALGQGPEFLTYFQNEAQLDKSGLPSDRFFAERPEGSVSTLKIQRTQQEDSAVYLCASSSLPGTEKLFFGSGTQLSVL.

The chain links TRBV3-1 (or the pseudogene TRBV3-2) to TRBJ2-1; D gene uncertain. This CDR3 contains 15 residues. CDR1 is LGHDT and CDR2 is YNNKEL in the germline V gene (reference sequence). The ends were cut back, 0 bases at V and 2 bases at J, with 8 bases in the middle. CDR3 nucleotides: TGTGCCAGCAGCCAAGATCACTTGGCCTACAATGAGCAGTTCTTC. It yields the protein CASSQDHLAYNEQFF.

The CDR3 sequence is CATSDPSGGELFF. In DNA, the CDR3 is TGTGCCACCAGTGACCCTAGCGGCGGGGAGCTGTTTTTT. The chain recombines TRBV24-1 with TRBJ2-2; TRBD2 aligns across 7 bases. The junction had 2 bases not matched to a gene; V was cut back by 4 bases and J by 7 bases. The CDR3 covers 13 residues. In germline, CDR1 is KGHDR, CDR2 SFDVKD.

V gene TRBV15 combines with J gene TRBJ1-4; 7 nucleotides agree with TRBD1. Germline V gene sequence: CDR1 LNHNV, CDR2 YYDKDF (reference sequence). Trimming at V came to 4 bases and at J to 8 bases, leaving 10 bases not matched to a gene. The CDR3 is 15 amino acids. DNA for the CDR3: TGTGCCACCAGCATGAAACAGGGGTATGGGGAAAAACTGTTTTTT. Translating gives CATSMKQGYGEKLFF.

A few counts support this clone. V and J are TRBV4-3 and TRBJ1-1; 8 bases match TRBD1. This CDR3 is built from 16 residues. Germline V gene data show CDR1 as LGHNA and CDR2 as YSLEER. Trimming took 0 bases from V and 11 from J; bases not matched to a gene: 14. DNA of the CDR3: TGCGCCAGCAGCCAAGATGCTCAGGGGGCCAAATTGGAGGCTTTCTTT. It is translated as CASSQDAQGAKLEAFF.

The V call is TRBV6-1, the J call TRBJ1-2, with TRBD1 matching over 9 bases. Germline loops: CDR1 MNHNS, CDR2 SASEGT. V dropped 4 bases and J dropped 4; count of bases not matched to a gene: 10. The CDR3 has 16 amino acids. CDR3 protein: CASSVSGGQGSYGYTF. The DNA of the CDR3 is TGTGCCAGCAGTGTTTCCGGGGGACAGGGTAGCTATGGCTACACCTTC.

This clone appeared once. The same CDR3 can be traced to other DNA sequences in this sample. The chain uses TRBV24-1 and TRBJ2-2; D ambiguous. This CDR3 spans 15 amino acids. Germline V gene data show CDR1 as KGHDR and CDR2 as SFDVKD. V was pared by 3 bases and J by 1 base, with 8 bases between. CDR3 coding DNA: TGTGCCACCAGTGATAACCGCGGGAACACCGGGGAGCTGTTTTTT. Translation: CATSDNRGNTGELFF.

The rearrangement links TRBV7-9 to TRBJ1-5; 9 bases are a match to TRBD1. Trimming took 1 base from V and 6 from J; bases not matched to a gene: 4. Germline V gene sequence: CDR1 SEHNR, CDR2 FQNEAQ (reference sequence). The length of the CDR3 is 15 residues. The CDR3 spells CASSLGDRERQPQHF. Written as DNA, the CDR3 is TGTGCCAGCAGCTTAGGGGACAGGGAACGTCAGCCCCAGCATTTT.

The chain joins TRBV9 to TRBJ1-1; 7 bases align to TRBD1. Germline loops: CDR1 SGDLS, CDR2 YYNGEE. J gave up 0 bases and V 4 bases, and 3 bases lay outside the gene matches. The CDR3 consists of 14 residues. In DNA, the CDR3 is TGTGCCAGCAGCTCGGGACAGCTGAACACTGAAGCTTTCTTT. Encoded protein: CASSSGQLNTEAFF.

The J gene is TRBJ2-3, the V gene TRBV19; 11 bases line up with TRBD2. Trimming cost V 4 bases and J 7 bases; bases outside gene matches: 10. The V gene's germline CDR1 is LNHDA and CDR2 SQIVND (reference sequence). The length of the CDR3 is 16 residues. In DNA, the CDR3 is TGTGCCAGTAGTACAGGACTAGCGGGTCCCTTCTATACGCAGTATTTT. Protein: CASSTGLAGPFYTQYF.

This chain links TRBV15 with TRBJ1-2; TRBD1 matches 7 bases. The trim removed 2 bases at V and 5 bases at J, leaving 14 bases unmatched. The germline V gene has CDR1 LNHNV and CDR2 YYDKDF (reference sequence). The CDR3 contains 17 residues. The CDR3 reads CATSRNAGTAMEYGYTF. The CDR3 DNA reads as TGTGCCACCAGCAGAAACGCCGGGACAGCTATGGAGTATGGCTACACCTTC.

This clone was counted between two and nine times. The chain employs TRBV25-1 and TRBJ2-5, with TRBD2 as a possible D gene (5 bases). From germline, CDR1 is MGHDK and CDR2 SYGVNS. The CDR3 is 13 residues long. Between the trimmed V and J ends, which lost 1 base and 5 bases, there was a span of 8 bases. The CDR3 protein is CASSESGWETQYF. The CDR3 DNA reads as TGTGCCAGCAGTGAATCGGGGTGGGAGACCCAGTACTTC.

The genes are TRBV4-1 and TRBJ1-3; the D is unclear. V shed 8 bases and J shed 0 bases, with 14 bases lying between them. Per the germline V gene, CDR1 is MGHRA and CDR2 is YSYEKL. The CDR3 runs to 15 residues. CDR3 sequence reads: CASGQVGGSGNTIYF. The CDR3 bases are TGCGCCAGCGGTCAAGTTGGCGGCTCTGGAAACACCATATATTTT.